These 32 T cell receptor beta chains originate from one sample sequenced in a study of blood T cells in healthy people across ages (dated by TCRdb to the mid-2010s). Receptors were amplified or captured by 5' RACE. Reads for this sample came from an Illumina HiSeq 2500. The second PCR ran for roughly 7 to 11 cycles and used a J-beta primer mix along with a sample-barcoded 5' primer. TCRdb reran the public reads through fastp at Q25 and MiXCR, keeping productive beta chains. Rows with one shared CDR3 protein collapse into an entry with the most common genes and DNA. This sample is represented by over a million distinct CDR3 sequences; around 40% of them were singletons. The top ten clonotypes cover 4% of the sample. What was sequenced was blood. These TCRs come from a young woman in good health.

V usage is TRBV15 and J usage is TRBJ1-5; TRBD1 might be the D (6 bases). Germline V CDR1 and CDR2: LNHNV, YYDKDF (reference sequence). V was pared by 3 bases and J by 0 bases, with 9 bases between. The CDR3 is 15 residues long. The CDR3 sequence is CATSSNRDSNQPQHF. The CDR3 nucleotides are TGTGCCACCAGCAGCAACAGGGATAGCAATCAGCCCCAGCATTTT.

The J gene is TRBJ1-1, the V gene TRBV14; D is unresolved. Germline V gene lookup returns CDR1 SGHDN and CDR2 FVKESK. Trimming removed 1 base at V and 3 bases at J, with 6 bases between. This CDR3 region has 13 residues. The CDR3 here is CASSQAQYTEAFF. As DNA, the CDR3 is TGTGCCAGCAGCCAAGCACAGTACACTGAAGCTTTCTTT.

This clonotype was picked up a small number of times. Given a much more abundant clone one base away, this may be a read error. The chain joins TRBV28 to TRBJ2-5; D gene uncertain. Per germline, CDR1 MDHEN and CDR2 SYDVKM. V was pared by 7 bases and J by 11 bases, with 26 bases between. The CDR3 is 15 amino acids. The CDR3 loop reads CASINLGQSEHEQYF. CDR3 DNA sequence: TGTGCCAGCATTAACTTAGGCCAATCGGAGCATGAGCAGTACTTC.

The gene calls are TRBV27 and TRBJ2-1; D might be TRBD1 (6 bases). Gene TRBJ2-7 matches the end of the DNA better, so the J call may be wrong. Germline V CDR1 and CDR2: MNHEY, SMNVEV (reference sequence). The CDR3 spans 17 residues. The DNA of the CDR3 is TGTGCCAGCAGTTCCGTGACAGGCCTAAGCTCCTACAATGAGCAGTACTTC. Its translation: CASSSVTGLSSYNEQYF.

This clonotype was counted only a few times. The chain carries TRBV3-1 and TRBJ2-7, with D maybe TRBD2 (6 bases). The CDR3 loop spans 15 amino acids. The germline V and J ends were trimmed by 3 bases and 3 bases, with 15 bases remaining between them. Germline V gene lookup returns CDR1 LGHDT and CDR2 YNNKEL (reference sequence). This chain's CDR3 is CASSHLSMGGYEQYF. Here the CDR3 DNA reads TGTGCCAGCAGCCATCTCTCCATGGGGGGCTACGAGCAGTACTTC.

The CDR3 DNA follows: TGTGCTAGTGGTAAGGTGACTAGAGGGGGCGAGCAGTTCTTC. Its translation is CASGKVTRGGEQFF. This chain links TRBV12-5 with TRBJ2-1, with D tentatively TRBD1 (7 bases). The CDR3 totals 14 residues. CDR1 LGHNT and CDR2 FRNRAP come from the germline V gene. The V end lost 5 bases, the J end lost 10 bases, and 18 bases lay between the germline ends.

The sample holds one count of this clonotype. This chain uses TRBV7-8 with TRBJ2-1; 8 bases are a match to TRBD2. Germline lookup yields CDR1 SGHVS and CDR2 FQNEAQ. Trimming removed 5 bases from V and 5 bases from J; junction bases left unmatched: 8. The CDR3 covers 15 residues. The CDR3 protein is CASSPLNGRDNEQFF. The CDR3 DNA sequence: TGTGCCAGCAGCCCCCTTAACGGGAGGGACAATGAGCAGTTCTTC.

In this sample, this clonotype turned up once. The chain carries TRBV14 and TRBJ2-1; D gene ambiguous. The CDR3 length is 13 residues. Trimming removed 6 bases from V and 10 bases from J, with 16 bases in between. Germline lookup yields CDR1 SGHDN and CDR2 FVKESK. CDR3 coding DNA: TGTGCCAGCAGACTCCGGGCTACAAGGGAGCAGTTCTTC. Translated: CASRLRATREQFF. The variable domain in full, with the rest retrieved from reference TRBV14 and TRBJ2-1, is EAGVTQFPSHSVIEKGQTVTLRCDPISGHDNLYWYRRVMGKEIKFLLHFVKESKQDESGMPNNRFLAERTGGTYSTLKVQPAELEDSGVYFCASRLRATREQFFGPGTRLTVL.

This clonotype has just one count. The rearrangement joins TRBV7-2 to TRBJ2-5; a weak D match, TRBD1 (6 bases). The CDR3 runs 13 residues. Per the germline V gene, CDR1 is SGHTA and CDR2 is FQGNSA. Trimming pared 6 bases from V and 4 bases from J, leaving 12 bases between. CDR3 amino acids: CASRGAAGETQYF. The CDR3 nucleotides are TGTGCCAGCAGGGGGGCTGCAGGAGAGACCCAGTACTTC.

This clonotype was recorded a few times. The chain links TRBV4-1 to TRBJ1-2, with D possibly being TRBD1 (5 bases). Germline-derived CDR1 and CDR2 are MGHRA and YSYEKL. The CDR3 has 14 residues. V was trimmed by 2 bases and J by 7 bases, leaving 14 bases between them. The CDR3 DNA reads TGCGCCAGCAGCCAAATCGGGGGGAACCGTGGCTACACCTTC. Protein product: CASSQIGGNRGYTF.

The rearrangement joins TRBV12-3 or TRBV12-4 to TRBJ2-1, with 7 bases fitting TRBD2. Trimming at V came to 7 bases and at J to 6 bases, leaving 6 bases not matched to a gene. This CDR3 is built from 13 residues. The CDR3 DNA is TGTGCCAGCACCCTTACTAGCGTCAATGAGCAGTTCTTC. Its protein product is CASTLTSVNEQFF.

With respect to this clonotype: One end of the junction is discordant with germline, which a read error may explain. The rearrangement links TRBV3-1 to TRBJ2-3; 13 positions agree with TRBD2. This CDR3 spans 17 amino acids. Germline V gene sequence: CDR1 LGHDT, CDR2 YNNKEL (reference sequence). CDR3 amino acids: CASSQPQLAGGPYTQYF. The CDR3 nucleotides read TGTGCCAGTAGCCAACCCCAACTAGCGGGAGGGCCTTATACGCAGTATTTT.

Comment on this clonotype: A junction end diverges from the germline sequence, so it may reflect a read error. The CDR3 loop is CASSQGQGFADAQYF. The CDR3 region has the DNA TGCGCCAGCAGCCAAGGACAGGGGTTCGCAGATGCGCAGTATTTT. The chain is built from TRBV4-3 and TRBJ2-3; 8 positions agree with TRBD1. The CDR3 length is 15 residues. CDR1 LGHNA and CDR2 YSLEER come from the germline V gene.

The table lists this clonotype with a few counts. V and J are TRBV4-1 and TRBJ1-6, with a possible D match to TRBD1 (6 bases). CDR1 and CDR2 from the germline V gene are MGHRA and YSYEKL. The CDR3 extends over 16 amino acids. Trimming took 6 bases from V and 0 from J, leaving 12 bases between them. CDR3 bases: TGCGCCAGCAGACGACAGGTATCCTCCTATAATTCACCCCTCCACTTT. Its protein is CASRRQVSSYNSPLHF.

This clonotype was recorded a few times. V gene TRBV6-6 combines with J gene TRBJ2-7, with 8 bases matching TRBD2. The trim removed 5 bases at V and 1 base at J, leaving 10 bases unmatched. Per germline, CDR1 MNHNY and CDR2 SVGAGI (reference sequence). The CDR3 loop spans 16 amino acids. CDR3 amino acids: CASSPQGGGLSYEQYF. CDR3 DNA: TGTGCCAGCAGTCCCCAAGGCGGGGGGCTGTCCTACGAGCAGTACTTC.

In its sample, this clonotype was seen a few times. CDR3 amino acids: CASSQVDRSNQPQHF. The CDR3 region has the DNA TGCGCCAGCAGCCAGGTAGACAGGAGCAATCAGCCCCAGCATTTT. This chain links TRBV4-1 with TRBJ1-5; tentative D call: TRBD1 (6 bases). Deletions cut 3 bases from V and 1 base from J, with 10 bases between. Germline V gives CDR1 MGHRA, CDR2 YSYEKL. The CDR3 runs to 15 residues.

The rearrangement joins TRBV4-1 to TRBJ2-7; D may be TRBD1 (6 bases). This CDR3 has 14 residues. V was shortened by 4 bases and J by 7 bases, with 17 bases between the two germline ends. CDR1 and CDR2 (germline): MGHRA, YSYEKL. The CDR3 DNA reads TGCGCCAGCAGCCCCGGACAGACCTACAATGAGCAGTACTTC. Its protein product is CASSPGQTYNEQYF.

The CDR3 region has the DNA TGTGCCAGCAGCTTAAGGAGTCCGACCACCGGGGAGCTGTTTTTT. It translates to CASSLRSPTTGELFF. The gene calls are TRBV7-2 and TRBJ2-2; D unresolved. Per germline, CDR1 SGHTA and CDR2 FQGNSA. V gave up 2 bases and J gave up 4 bases, with 11 bases separating them. The CDR3 totals 15 residues.

CDR3 sequence (DNA): TGTGCCAGCGGCGGGGGTGGTGGACAGCCCCAGCATTTT. Translation gives CASGGGGGQPQHF. The chain links TRBV5-6 to TRBJ1-5, with D possibly being TRBD1 (5 bases). V was shortened by 7 bases and J by 7 bases, with 15 bases between the two germline ends. Germline V gives CDR1 SGHDT, CDR2 YYEEEE. The CDR3 extends over 13 amino acids.

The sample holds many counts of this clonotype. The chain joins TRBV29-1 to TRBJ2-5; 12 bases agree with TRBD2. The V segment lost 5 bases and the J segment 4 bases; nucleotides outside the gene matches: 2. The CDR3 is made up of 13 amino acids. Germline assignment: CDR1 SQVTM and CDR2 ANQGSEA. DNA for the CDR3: TGCAGCGTTCCGGGACTAGCGGGAGAGACCCAGTACTTC. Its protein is CSVPGLAGETQYF.

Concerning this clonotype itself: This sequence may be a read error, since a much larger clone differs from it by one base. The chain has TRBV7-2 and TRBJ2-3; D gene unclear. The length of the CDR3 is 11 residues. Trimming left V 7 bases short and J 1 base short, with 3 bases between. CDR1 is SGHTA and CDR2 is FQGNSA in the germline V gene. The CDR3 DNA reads TGTGCCAGCACCCGCACAGATACGCAGTATTTT. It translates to CASTRTDTQYF.

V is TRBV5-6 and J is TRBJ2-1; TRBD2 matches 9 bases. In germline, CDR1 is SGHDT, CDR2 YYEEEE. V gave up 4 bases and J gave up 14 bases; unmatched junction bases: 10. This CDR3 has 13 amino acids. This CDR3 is CASSAPGLAAEFF. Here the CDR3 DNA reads TGTGCCAGCAGCGCCCCGGGACTAGCTGCGGAGTTCTTC.

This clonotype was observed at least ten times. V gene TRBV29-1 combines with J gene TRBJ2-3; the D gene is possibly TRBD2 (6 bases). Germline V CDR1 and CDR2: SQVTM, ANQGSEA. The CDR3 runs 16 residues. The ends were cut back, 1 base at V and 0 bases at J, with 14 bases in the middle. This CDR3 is CSVEGTLATSTDTQYF. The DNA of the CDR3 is TGCAGCGTTGAAGGCACCCTAGCGACTAGCACAGATACGCAGTATTTT.

In nucleotides, the CDR3 is TGTGCCAGCAGCATTTACGGACAGGAAAGGCAGTTCTTC. Amino acids: CASSIYGQERQFF. V is TRBV5-5 and J is TRBJ2-1, with 7 bases identical to TRBD1. The CDR3 consists of 13 residues. The V segment lost 4 bases and the J segment 12 bases; nucleotides outside the gene matches: 10. Germline V gene lookup returns CDR1 SGHKS and CDR2 YYEKEE (reference sequence).

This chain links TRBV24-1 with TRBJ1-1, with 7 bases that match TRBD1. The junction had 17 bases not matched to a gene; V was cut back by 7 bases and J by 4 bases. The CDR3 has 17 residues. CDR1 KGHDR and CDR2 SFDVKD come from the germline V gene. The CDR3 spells CATSSRGNGRGVTEAFF. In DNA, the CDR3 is TGTGCCACCAGCAGCAGGGGGAATGGCCGCGGAGTCACTGAAGCTTTCTTT.

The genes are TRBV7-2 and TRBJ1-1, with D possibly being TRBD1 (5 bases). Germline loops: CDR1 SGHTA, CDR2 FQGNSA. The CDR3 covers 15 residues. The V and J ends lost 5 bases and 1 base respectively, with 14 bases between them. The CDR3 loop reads CASSAYKGRNTEAFF. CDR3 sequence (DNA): TGTGCCAGCAGCGCATACAAGGGACGGAACACTGAAGCTTTCTTT. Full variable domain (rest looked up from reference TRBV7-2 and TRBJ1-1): GAGVSQSPSNKVTEKGKDVELRCDPISGHTALYWYRQSLGQGLEFLIYFQGNSAPDKSGLPSDRFSAERTGGSVSTLTIQRTQQEDSAVYLCASSAYKGRNTEAFFGQGTRLTVV.

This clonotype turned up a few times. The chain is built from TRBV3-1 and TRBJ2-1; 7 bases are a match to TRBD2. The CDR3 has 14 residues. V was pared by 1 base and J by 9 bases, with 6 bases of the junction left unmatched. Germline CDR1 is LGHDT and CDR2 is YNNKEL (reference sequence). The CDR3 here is CASSQGPSGGEQFF. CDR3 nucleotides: TGTGCCAGCAGCCAAGGGCCTAGCGGCGGTGAGCAGTTCTTC.

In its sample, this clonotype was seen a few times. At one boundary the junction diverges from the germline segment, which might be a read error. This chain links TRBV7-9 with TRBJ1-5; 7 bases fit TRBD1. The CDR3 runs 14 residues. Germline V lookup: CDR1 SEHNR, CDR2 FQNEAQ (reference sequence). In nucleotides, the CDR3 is TGTGCTAGCAGCGGGACAGTGTTTAATCAGCCCCAGCATTTT. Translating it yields CASSGTVFNQPQHF.

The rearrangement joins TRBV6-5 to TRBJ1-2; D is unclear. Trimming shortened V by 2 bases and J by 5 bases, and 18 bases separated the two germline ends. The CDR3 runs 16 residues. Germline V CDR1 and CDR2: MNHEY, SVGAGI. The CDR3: CASSYPSRVTGYGYTF. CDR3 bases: TGTGCCAGCAGTTACCCGTCGCGGGTTACTGGGTATGGCTACACCTTC.

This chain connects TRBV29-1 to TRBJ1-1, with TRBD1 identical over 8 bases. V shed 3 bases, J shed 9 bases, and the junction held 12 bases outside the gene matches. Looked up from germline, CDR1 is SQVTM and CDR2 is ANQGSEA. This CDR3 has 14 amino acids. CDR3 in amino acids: CSVDRSGGASKAFF. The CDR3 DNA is TGCAGCGTTGATCGCTCAGGGGGCGCGTCTAAAGCTTTCTTT.

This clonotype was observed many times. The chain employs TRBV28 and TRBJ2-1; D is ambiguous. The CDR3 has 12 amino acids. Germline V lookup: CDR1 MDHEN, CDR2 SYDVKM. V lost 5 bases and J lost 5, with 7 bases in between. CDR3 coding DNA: TGTGCCAGCAGTGGATCAAACAATGAGCAGTTCTTC. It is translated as CASSGSNNEQFF.

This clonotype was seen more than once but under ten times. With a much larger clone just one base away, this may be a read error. The chain's CDR3 is CSARLSGQTETQFF. The CDR3 nucleotides are TGCAGTGCTAGACTGAGCGGCCAGACGGAGACCCAGTTCTTC. J is TRBJ2-1 and V is TRBV20-1, with D perhaps matching TRBD2 (5 bases). The CDR3 consists of 14 residues. V lost 2 bases, J lost 13 bases, and 21 bases lay in between. Germline CDR1 and CDR2: DFQATT and SNEGSKA (reference sequence).